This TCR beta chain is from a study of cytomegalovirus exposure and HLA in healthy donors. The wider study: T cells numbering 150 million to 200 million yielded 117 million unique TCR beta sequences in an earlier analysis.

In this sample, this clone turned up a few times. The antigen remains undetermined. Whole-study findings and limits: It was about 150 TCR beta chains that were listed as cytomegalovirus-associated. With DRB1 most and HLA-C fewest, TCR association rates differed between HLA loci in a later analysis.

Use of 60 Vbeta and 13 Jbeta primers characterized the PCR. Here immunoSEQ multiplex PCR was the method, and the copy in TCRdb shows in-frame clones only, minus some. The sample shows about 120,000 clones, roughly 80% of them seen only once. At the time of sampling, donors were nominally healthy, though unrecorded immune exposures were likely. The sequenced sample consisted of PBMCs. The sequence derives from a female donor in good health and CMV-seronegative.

The CDR3 loop reads CASRPGQGRGYTF. The CDR3 coding sequence is TGTGCCAGCAGACCAGGACAGGGACGAGGCTACACCTTC. The rearrangement joins TRBV6-5 to TRBJ1-2; TRBD1 agrees at 8 bases. The junction had 8 bases not matched to a gene; V was cut back by 6 bases and J by 8 bases. Germline V gene data show CDR1 as MNHEY and CDR2 as SVGAGI. CDR3 length: 13 amino acids.